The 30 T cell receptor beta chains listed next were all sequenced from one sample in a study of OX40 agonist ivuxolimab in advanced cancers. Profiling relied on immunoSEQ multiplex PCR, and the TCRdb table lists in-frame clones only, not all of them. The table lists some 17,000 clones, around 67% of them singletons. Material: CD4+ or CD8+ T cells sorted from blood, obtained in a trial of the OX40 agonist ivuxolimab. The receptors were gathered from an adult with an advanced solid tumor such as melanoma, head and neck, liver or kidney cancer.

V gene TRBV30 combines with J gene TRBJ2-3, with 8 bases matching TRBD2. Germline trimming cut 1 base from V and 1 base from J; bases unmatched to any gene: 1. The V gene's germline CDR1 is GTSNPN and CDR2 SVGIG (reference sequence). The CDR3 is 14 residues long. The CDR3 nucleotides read TGTGCCTGGAGTGCGACTAGCGGCACAGATACGCAGTATTTT. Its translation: CAWSATSGTDTQYF.

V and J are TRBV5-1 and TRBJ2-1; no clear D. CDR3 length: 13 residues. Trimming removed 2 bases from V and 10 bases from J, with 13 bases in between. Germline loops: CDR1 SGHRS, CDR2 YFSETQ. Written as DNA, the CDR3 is TGCGCCAGCAGCTTTATATCCGAGGACGAGCAGTTCTTC. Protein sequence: CASSFISEDEQFF.

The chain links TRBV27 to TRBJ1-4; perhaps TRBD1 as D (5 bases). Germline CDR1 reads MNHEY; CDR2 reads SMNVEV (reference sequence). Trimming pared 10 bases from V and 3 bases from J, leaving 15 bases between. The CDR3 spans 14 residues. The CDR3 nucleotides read TGTGCCACCCGTAGGAAGGGGTCTAATGAAAAACTGTTTTTT. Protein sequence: CATRRKGSNEKLFF.

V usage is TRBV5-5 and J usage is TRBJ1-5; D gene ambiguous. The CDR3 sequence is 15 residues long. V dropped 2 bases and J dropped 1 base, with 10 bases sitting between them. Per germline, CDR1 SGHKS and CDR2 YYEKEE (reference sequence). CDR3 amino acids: CASSLRPSSNQPQHF. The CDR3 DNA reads TGTGCCAGCAGCTTACGCCCATCGAGCAATCAGCCCCAGCATTTT.

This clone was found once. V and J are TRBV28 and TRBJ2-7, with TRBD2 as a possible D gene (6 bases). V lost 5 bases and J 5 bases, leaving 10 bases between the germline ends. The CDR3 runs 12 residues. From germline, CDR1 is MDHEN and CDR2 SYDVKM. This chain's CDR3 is CASSTSYDEQYF. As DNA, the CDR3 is TGTGCCAGCAGTACTAGCTACGACGAGCAGTACTTC. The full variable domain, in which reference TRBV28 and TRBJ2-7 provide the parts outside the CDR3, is DVKVTQSSRYLVKRTGEKVFLECVQDMDHENMFWYRQDPGLGLRLIYFSYDVKMKEKGDIPEGYSVSREKKERFSLILESASTNQTSMYLCASSTSYDEQYFGPGTRLTVT.

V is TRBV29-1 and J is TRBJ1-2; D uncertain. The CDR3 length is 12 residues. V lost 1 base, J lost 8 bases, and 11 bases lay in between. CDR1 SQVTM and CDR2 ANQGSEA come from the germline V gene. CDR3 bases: TGCAGCGTTGAAGGGAGCCAGGAAGGCTACACCTTC. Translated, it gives CSVEGSQEGYTF.

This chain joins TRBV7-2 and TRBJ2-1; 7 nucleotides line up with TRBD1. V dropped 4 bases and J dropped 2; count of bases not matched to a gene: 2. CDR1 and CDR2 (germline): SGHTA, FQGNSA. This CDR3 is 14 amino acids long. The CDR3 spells CASSSTGTYNEQFF. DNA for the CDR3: TGTGCCAGCAGCTCGACAGGGACCTACAATGAGCAGTTCTTC.

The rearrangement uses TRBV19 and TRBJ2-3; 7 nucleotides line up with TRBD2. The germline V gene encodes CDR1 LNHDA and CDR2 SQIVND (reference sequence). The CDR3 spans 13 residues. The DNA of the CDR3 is TGTGCTACCAGCGGGATCTTCTTGGATACGCAGTATTTT. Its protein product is CATSGIFLDTQYF.

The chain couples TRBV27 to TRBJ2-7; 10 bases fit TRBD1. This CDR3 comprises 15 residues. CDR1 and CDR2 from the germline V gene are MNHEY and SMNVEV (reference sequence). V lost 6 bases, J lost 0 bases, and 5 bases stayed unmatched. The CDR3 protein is CASSPGDRGSYEQYF. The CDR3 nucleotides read TGTGCCAGCAGCCCGGGGGACAGGGGCTCCTACGAGCAGTACTTC.

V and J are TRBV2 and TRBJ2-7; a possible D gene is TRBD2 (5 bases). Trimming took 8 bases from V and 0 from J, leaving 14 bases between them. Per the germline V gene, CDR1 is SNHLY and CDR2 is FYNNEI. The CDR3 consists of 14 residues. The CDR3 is CASFSGSSSYEQYF. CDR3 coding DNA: TGTGCCAGCTTTAGTGGGAGTTCCTCCTACGAGCAGTACTTC. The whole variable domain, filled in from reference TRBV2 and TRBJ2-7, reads EPEVTQTPSHQVTQMGQEVILRCVPISNHLYFYWYRQILGQKVEFLVSFYNNEISEKSEIFDDQFSVERPDGSNFTLKIRSTKLEDSAMYFCASFSGSSSYEQYFGPGTRLTVT.

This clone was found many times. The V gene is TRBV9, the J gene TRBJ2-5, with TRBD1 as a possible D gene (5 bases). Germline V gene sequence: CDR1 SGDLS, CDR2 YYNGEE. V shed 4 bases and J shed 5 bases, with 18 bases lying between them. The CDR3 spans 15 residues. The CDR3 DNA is TGTGCCAGCAGCCCACTGGGGCTTATTGGGGAGACCCAGTACTTC. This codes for CASSPLGLIGETQYF.

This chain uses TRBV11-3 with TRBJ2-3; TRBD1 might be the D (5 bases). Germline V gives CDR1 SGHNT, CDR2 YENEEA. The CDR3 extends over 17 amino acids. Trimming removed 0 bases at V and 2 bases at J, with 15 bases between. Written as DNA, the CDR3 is TGTGCCAGCAGCTTAGATAGCAGGGCGGAATACACAGATACGCAGTATTTT. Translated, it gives CASSLDSRAEYTDTQYF.

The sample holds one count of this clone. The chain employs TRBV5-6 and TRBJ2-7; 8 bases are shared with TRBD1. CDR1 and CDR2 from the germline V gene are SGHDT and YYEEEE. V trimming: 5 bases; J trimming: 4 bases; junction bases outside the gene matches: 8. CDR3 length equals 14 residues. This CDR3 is CASSDRGGWYEQYF. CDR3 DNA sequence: TGTGCCAGCAGTGACAGGGGAGGCTGGTACGAGCAGTACTTC. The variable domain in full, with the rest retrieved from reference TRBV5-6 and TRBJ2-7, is DAGVTQSPTHLIKTRGQQVTLRCSPKSGHDTVSWYQQALGQGPQFIFQYYEEEERQRGNFPDRFSGHQFPNYSSELNVNALLLGDSALYLCASSDRGGWYEQYFGPGTRLTVT.

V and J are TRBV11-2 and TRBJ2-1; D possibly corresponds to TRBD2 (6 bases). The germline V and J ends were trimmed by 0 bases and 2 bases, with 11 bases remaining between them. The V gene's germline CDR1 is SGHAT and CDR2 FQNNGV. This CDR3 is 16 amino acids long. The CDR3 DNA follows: TGTGCCAGCAGCTTAGAGCTCGGAGGGCCCTACAATGAGCAGTTCTTC. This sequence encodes CASSLELGGPYNEQFF.

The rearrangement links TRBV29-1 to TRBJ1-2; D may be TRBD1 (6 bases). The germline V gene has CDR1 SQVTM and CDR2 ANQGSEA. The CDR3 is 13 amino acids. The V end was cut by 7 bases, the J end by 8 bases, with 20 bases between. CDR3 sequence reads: CSALPPGARGYTF. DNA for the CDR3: TGCAGCGCCCTCCCCCCAGGGGCGAGGGGCTACACCTTC.

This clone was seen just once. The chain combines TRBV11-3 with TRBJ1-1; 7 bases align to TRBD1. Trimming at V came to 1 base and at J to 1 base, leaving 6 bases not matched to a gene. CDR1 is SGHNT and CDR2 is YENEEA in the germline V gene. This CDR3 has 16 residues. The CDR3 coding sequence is TGTGCCAGCAGCTTAGGGGGGACAGATCAGAACACTGAAGCTTTCTTT. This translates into CASSLGGTDQNTEAFF.

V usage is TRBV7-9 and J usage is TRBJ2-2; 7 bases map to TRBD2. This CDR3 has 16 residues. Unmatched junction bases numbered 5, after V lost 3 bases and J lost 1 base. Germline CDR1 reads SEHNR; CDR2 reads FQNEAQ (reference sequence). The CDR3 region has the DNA TGTGCCAGCAGCTTGGTTGCGGGGGAGAACACCGGGGAGCTGTTTTTT. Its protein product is CASSLVAGENTGELFF.

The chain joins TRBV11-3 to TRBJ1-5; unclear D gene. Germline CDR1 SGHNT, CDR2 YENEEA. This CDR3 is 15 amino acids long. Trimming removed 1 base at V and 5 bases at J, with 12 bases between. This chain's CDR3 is CASSLGGPEDQPQHF. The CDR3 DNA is TGTGCCAGCAGCTTAGGAGGACCTGAGGATCAGCCCCAGCATTTT.

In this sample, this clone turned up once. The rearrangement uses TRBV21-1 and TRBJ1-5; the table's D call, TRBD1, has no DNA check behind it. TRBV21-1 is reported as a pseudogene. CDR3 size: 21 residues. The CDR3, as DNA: TGTGCCAGCACCTACCTCCCCTCCGGGACAGGGAAGGTCAAGAGCAATCAGCCCCAGCATTTT. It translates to CASTYLPSGTGKVKSNQPQHF.

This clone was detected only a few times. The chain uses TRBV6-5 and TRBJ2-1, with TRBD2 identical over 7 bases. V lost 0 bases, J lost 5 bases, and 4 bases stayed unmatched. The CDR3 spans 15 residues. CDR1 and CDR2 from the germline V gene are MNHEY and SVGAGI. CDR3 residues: CASSYSLAKNNEQFF. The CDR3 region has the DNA TGTGCCAGCAGTTACTCACTAGCGAAGAACAATGAGCAGTTCTTC.

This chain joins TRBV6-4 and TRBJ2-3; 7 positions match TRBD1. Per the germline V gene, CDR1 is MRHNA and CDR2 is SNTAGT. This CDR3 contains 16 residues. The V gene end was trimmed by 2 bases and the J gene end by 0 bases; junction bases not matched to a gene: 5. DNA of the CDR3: TGTGCCAGCAGTGACAGAGGGACAGACAGCACAGATACGCAGTATTTT. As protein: CASSDRGTDSTDTQYF.

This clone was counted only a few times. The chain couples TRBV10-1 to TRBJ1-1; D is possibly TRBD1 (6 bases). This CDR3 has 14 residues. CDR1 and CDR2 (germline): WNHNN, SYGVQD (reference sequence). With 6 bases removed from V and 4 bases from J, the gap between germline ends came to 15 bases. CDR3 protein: CASSSLQGGTEAFF. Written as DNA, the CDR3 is TGCGCCAGCAGCAGCCTACAGGGAGGCACTGAAGCTTTCTTT.

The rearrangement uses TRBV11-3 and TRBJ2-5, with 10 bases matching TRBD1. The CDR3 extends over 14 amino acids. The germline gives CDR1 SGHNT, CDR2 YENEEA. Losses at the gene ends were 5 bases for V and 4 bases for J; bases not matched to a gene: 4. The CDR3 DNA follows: TGTGCCAGCAGCACTGGGACAGGGGTAGAGACCCAGTACTTC. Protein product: CASSTGTGVETQYF.

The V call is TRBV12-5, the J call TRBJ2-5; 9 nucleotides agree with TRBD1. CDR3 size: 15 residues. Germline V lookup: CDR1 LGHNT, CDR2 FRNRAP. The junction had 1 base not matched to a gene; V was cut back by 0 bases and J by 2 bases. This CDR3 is CASGLVGTGQETQYF. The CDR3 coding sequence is TGTGCTAGTGGTTTGGTAGGGACAGGGCAAGAGACCCAGTACTTC.

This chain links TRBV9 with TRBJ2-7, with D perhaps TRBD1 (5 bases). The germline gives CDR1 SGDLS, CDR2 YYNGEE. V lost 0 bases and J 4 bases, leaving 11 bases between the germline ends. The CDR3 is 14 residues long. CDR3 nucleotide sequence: TGTGCCAGCAGCGTAGGGCAGGGTCGATACGAGCAGTACTTC. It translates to CASSVGQGRYEQYF.

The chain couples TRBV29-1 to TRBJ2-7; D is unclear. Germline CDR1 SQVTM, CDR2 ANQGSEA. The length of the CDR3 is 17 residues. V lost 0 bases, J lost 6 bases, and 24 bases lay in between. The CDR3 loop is CSVEDSISPSGIGEQYF. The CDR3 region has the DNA TGCAGCGTTGAAGATTCTATTAGCCCGAGTGGTATAGGCGAGCAGTACTTC.

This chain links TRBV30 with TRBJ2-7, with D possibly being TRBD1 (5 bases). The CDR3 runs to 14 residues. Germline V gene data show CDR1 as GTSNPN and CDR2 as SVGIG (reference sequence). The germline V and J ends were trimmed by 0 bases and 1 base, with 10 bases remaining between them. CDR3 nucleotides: TGTGCCTGGAGTGTAGGCCCAGGGTCCTACGAGCAGTACTTC. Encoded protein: CAWSVGPGSYEQYF.

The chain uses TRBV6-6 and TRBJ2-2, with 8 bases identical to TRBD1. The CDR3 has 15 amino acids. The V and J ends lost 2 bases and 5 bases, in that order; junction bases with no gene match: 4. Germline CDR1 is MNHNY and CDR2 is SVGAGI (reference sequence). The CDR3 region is CASSYDRGRTGELFF. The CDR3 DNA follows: TGTGCCAGCAGTTACGACAGGGGTCGAACCGGGGAGCTGTTTTTT.

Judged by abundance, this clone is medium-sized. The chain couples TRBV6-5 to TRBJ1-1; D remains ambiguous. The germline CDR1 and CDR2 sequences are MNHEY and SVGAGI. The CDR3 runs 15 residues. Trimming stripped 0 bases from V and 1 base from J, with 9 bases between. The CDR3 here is CASSYSTTPNTEAFF. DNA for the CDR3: TGTGCCAGCAGTTACTCGACTACCCCGAACACTGAAGCTTTCTTT.

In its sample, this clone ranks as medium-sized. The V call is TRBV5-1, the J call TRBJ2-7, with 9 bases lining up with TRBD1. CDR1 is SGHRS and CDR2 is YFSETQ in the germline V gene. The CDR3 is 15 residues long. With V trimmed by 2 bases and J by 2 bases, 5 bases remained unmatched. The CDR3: CASSFGTGWTYEQYF. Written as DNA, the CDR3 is TGCGCCAGCAGCTTCGGGACAGGGTGGACCTACGAGCAGTACTTC.